Sequencing of this T cell receptor beta chain was carried out in a study of PD-L1 blockade in urothelial cancer. Study as a whole: Among blood samples, the median T cell count was 130,000 to 150,000. Study-level results: Lower than median blood TCR clonality before treatment predicted better survival.

Synthetic analogs of TCR templates were spiked into every PCR. Only in-frame clones appear in the TCRdb table, and some are missing; sequencing was by immunoSEQ multiplex PCR. The data contain about 130,000 clones, more than 70% of them singletons. With V trimmed by 6 bases and J by 4 bases, 11 bases remained unmatched. The CDR3 contains 16 residues. Germline lookup yields CDR1 MNHNY and CDR2 SVGAGI (reference sequence). Time point: peripheral blood 6 weeks after treatment start. Patients' urothelial carcinoma was locally advanced or metastatic. To note about this clone: What it binds is not known.

This TCR came from a man aged 50-60 years with urothelial cancer. The sequenced sample was PBMCs, obtained around atezolizumab (anti-PD-L1) treatment. The chain recombines TRBV6-6 with TRBJ1-1; 10 bases match TRBD1. CDR3: CASRRQGATGSTEAFF. The CDR3 DNA follows: TGTGCCAGCAGGAGACAGGGGGCAACGGGGTCCACTGAAGCTTTCTTT.